These T cell receptor beta chains were read from a single sample in a study of cytomegalovirus exposure and HLA in healthy donors. Profiled with immunoSEQ multiplex PCR; TCRdb holds only in-frame clones, not every one. Of around 130,000 clones in the sample, over 75% were seen once. What was sequenced was PBMCs. The receptors come from a woman in her 40s in good health and CMV-seropositive. Both conserved end residues are part of each CDR3. Fields, in order: J gene, V gene, CDR3 protein.

J: TRBJ1-3
V: TRBV15
CDR3: CATSSLFLDTIYF

J: TRBJ1-1
V: TRBV28
CDR3: CASSSTGQAFF

J: NA
V: TRBV28
CDR3: CASSFVGYEQYF

J: TRBJ2-6
V: TRBV5-1
CDR3: CASIPGDSGANVLTF

J: TRBJ1-2
V: TRBV27
CDR3: CASSLSGQGYYGYTF

J: TRBJ2-7
V: TRBV2
CDR3: CASSPDRTSSYEQYF

J: TRBJ1-1
V: TRBV27
CDR3: CASSLGRGTGNTEAFF

J: TRBJ2-7
V: TRBV6-6
CDR3: CASSYSTNEQYF

J: TRBJ1-5
V: TRBV6-1
CDR3: CASSQSTVDQPQHF

J: TRBJ2-1
V: TRBV10-3
CDR3: CAISGGGRLDNEQFF

J: TRBJ2-2
V: TRBV29-1
CDR3: CSVAGTSGGELFF

J: TRBJ2-3
V: TRBV27
CDR3: CASSFGSNTAGGTDTQYF

J: TRBJ2-7
V: TRBV28
CDR3: CASSGSGQGSSYEQYF

J: TRBJ1-5
V: TRBV27
CDR3: CASSLEGTGFQPQHF

J: TRBJ2-5
V: TRBV5-5
CDR3: CASSLVLAGGETQYF

J: TRBJ1-5
V: TRBV7-9
CDR3: CASSPVSNQPQHF

J: TRBJ2-1
V: TRBV27
CDR3: CASSLGTSGYNEQFF

J: TRBJ1-1
V: TRBV15
CDR3: CATSRSFGTANTEAFF

J: TRBJ2-5
V: TRBV6-5
CDR3: CASRPTGRWTQYF

J: TRBJ1-1
V: TRBV27
CDR3: CASSEMMNTEAFF

J: TRBJ1-4
V: TRBV14
CDR3: CASSQRTGGRTNEKLFF

J: TRBJ1-1
V: TRBV5-4
CDR3: CASSLTVNTEAFF